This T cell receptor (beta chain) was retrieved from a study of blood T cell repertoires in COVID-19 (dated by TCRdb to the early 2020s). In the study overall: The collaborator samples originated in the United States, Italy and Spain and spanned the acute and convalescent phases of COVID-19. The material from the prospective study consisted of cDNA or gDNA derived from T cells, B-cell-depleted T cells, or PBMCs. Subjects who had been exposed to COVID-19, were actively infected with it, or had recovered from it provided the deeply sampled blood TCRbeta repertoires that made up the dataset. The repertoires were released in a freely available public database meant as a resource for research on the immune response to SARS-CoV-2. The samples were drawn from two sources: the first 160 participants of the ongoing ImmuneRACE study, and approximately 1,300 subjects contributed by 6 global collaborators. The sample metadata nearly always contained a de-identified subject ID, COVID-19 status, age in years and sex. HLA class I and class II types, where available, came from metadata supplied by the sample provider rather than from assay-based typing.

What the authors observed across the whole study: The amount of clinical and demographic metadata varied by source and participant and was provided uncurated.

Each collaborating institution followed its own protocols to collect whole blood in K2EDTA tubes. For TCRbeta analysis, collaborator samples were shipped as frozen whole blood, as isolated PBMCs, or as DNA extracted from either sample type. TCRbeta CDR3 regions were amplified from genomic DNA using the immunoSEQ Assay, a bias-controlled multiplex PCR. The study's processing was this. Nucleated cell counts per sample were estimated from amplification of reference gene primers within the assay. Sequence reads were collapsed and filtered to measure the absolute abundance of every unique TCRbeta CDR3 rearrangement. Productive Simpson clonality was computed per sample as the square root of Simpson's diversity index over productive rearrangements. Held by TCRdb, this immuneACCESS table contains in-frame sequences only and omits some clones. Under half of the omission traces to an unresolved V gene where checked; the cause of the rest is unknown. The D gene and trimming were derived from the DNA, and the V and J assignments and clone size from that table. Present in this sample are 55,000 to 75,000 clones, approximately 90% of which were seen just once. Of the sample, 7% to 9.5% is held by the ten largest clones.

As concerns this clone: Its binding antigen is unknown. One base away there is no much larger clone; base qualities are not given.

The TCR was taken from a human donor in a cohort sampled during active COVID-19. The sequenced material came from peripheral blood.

The CDR3 protein is CASSLDRGPPRNSPLHF. The DNA sequence is given as TGTGCCAGCAGCTTAGACAGGGGGCCCCCGCGAAATTCACCCCTCCACTTT. Recombination joined TRBV11-2 with TRBJ1-6; TRBD1 agrees with 8 junctional bases. The CDR3, cysteine through phenylalanine, is 17 amino acids long. This entry keeps only the CDR3 DNA: 51 bases, framed from base 1. The germline V gene gives CDR1 as SGHAT and CDR2 as FQNNGV. Compared with germline, V lacks 0 bases and J lacks 7 bases; bases without a gene match: 8.